The 22 T cell receptor beta chains given below trace back to one sample, sequenced in a study of cytomegalovirus exposure and HLA in healthy donors. Both 60 Vbeta primers and 13 Jbeta primers went into the PCR. The method was immunoSEQ multiplex PCR; TCRdb's version includes in-frame clones alone and lacks a portion of them. The sample carries roughly 150,000 clones, nearly 80% recorded once. The sample comprised PBMCs. These receptors were collected from a male donor in good health and CMV-seronegative.

The chain's CDR3 is CASSLRQVSNQPQHF. CDR3 nucleotide sequence: TGTGCCAGCAGCTTAAGGCAGGTATCGAATCAGCCCCAGCATTTT. The chain employs TRBV7-8 and TRBJ1-5; D is unresolved. V lost 2 bases, J lost 4 bases, and 12 bases lay in between. Germline CDR1 SGHVS, CDR2 FQNEAQ. CDR3 size: 15 residues.

This clone occurred a few times. V gene TRBV29-1 combines with J gene TRBJ2-5, with 8 bases lining up with TRBD2. The length of the CDR3 is 15 residues. Trimming took 1 base from V and 2 from J; bases not matched to a gene: 6. Germline loops: CDR1 SQVTM, CDR2 ANQGSEA. The CDR3 bases are TGCAGCGTTGAAGTTATGGCGGGGGGTCAAGAGACCCAGTACTTC. It encodes CSVEVMAGGQETQYF. Full variable domain (rest looked up from reference TRBV29-1 and TRBJ2-5): SAVISQKPSRDICQRGTSLTIQCQVDSQVTMMFWYRQQPGQSLTLIATANQGSEATYESGFVIDKFPISRPNLTFSTLTVSNMSPEDSSIYLCSVEVMAGGQETQYFGPGTRLLVL.

This clone was observed a few times. The chain uses TRBV2 and TRBJ1-1, with D perhaps TRBD1 (5 bases). Trimming removed 2 bases at V and 3 bases at J, with 7 bases between. Germline CDR1 SNHLY, CDR2 FYNNEI. The CDR3 is made up of 13 amino acids. The chain's CDR3 is CASSERRDTEAFF. The CDR3 DNA follows: TGTGCCAGCAGTGAACGCAGGGACACTGAAGCTTTCTTT.

The gene calls are TRBV7-9 and TRBJ2-1, with 11 nucleotides matching TRBD2. Unmatched junction bases numbered 16, after V lost 5 bases and J lost 7 bases. CDR3 size: 18 residues. CDR1 is SEHNR, CDR2 FQNEAQ, per germline (reference sequence). CDR3 in DNA: TGTGCCAGCAGCCAAGGCAAGGGTACTAGCGGGGGATTTAATGAGCAGTTCTTC. This gives the protein CASSQGKGTSGGFNEQFF.

The chain uses TRBV20-1 and TRBJ2-5; D is possibly TRBD2 (5 bases). The CDR3 is made up of 11 amino acids. With 5 bases removed from V and 9 bases from J, the gap between germline ends came to 13 bases. In germline, CDR1 is DFQATT, CDR2 SNEGSKA (reference sequence). CDR3 region: CSAPLGAAQYF. The CDR3 bases are TGCAGTGCTCCTTTGGGAGCGGCCCAGTACTTC.

The V and J genes are TRBV7-6 and TRBJ1-5; D possibly corresponds to TRBD1 (5 bases). The germline V gene has CDR1 SGHVS and CDR2 FNYEAQ. V gave up 1 base and J gave up 4 bases, with 14 bases separating them. This CDR3 is built from 16 residues. In DNA, the CDR3 is TGTGCCAGCAGCTTAGAGGGGCAGGCCGGGAATCAGCCCCAGCATTTT. This translates into CASSLEGQAGNQPQHF.

The chain recombines TRBV11-2 with TRBJ2-3; no reliable D call. The germline gives CDR1 SGHAT, CDR2 FQNNGV. The CDR3 covers 12 residues. Trimming took off 0 bases at V and 7 bases at J, with 5 bases between the two ends. The CDR3 loop reads CASSLDLHTQYF. CDR3 sequence (DNA): TGTGCCAGCAGCTTAGATCTCCATACGCAGTATTTT.

The chain couples TRBV7-2 to TRBJ1-6; the match to TRBD1 covers 9 bases. The ends lost 4 bases at V and 5 bases at J; junction bases unmatched: 6. CDR3 size: 16 residues. Germline V CDR1 and CDR2: SGHTA, FQGNSA. The CDR3 nucleotides read TGTGCCAGCAGCTCGACGGACAGGGGTAATAATTCACCCCTCCACTTT. This codes for CASSSTDRGNNSPLHF.

The rearrangement links TRBV4-2 to TRBJ1-5, with 10 bases aligning to TRBD1. The V and J ends lost 2 bases and 5 bases, in that order; junction bases with no gene match: 3. The CDR3 extends over 15 amino acids. Germline-derived CDR1 and CDR2 are LGHNA and YNFKEQ. The CDR3 DNA follows: TGTGCCAGCAGCCAACGCGGACAGGGGGATCAGCCCCAGCATTTT. It translates to CASSQRGQGDQPQHF.

This clone has only one observation. The chain joins TRBV19 to TRBJ2-1; 8 nucleotides agree with TRBD1. CDR3 length equals 14 residues. V dropped 10 bases and J dropped 5; count of bases not matched to a gene: 10. Germline V CDR1 and CDR2: LNHDA, SQIVND (reference sequence). CDR3 coding DNA: TGTGCCACCAGAAGTGACAGGGGCCACAATGAGCAGTTCTTC. Its translation is CATRSDRGHNEQFF.

The CDR3 region has the DNA TGTGCCAGCAAGACAGGGTACGAGCAGTACTTC. Translation gives CASKTGYEQYF. The chain joins TRBV2 to TRBJ2-7, with 7 nucleotides matching TRBD1. CDR3 length: 11 residues. Germline values: CDR1 SNHLY, CDR2 FYNNEI. V was clipped by 7 bases and J by 4 bases; unmatched bases: 1.

The gene calls are TRBV6-6 and TRBJ1-1; 8 bases line up with TRBD1. Per germline, CDR1 MNHNY and CDR2 SVGAGI (reference sequence). The CDR3 contains 13 residues. Trimming removed 6 bases from V and 4 bases from J; junction bases left unmatched: 4. CDR3 loop: CASRTTGGTEAFF. The CDR3, as DNA: TGTGCCAGCAGAACCACAGGGGGCACTGAAGCTTTCTTT.

This sequence joins TRBV7-2 and TRBJ1-1; 8 bases fit TRBD1. The CDR3 loop spans 16 amino acids. The V and J ends lost 5 bases and 1 base, in that order; junction bases with no gene match: 9. Germline values: CDR1 SGHTA, CDR2 FQGNSA. CDR3 DNA sequence: TGTGCCAGCAGCCCAAGGACAGGGACGGGGAACACTGAAGCTTTCTTT. Translated, it gives CASSPRTGTGNTEAFF. The entire variable domain, with the rest obtained from reference TRBV7-2 and TRBJ1-1, is as follows: GAGVSQSPSNKVTEKGKDVELRCDPISGHTALYWYRQSLGQGLEFLIYFQGNSAPDKSGLPSDRFSAERTGGSVSTLTIQRTQQEDSAVYLCASSPRTGTGNTEAFFGQGTRLTVV.

The chain combines TRBV28 with TRBJ1-2; D unresolved. Germline CDR1 is MDHEN and CDR2 is SYDVKM. The CDR3 spans 13 residues. V was cut by 2 bases and J by 1 base, with 5 bases left in between. The DNA of the CDR3 is TGTGCCAGCAGTTTAAATCTTAACTATGGCTACACCTTC. Its protein product is CASSLNLNYGYTF.

This clone was picked up a small number of times. V gene TRBV7-9 combines with J gene TRBJ1-4, with 12 bases lining up with TRBD1. V shed 5 bases and J 11 bases; nucleotides not matched to a gene: 6. Germline values: CDR1 SEHNR, CDR2 FQNEAQ (reference sequence). The CDR3 spans 14 residues. The CDR3 DNA reads TGTGCCAGCAGCGCGGGGGACAGGGGGCTGAAACTGTTTTTT. Protein product: CASSAGDRGLKLFF.

V is TRBV7-8 and J is TRBJ2-2; 8 nucleotides align to TRBD1. The germline gives CDR1 SGHVS, CDR2 FQNEAQ. V was clipped by 0 bases and J by 7 bases; unmatched bases: 4. The CDR3 totals 15 residues. CDR3 sequence (DNA): TGTGCCAGCAGCTTAGCGGACAGGGCTGGCGGGGAGCTGTTTTTT. Its protein is CASSLADRAGGELFF.

V usage is TRBV11-2 and J usage is TRBJ2-3; weak D call: TRBD2 (6 bases). V was clipped by 2 bases and J by 2 bases, with 8 bases between them. In germline, CDR1 is SGHAT, CDR2 FQNNGV. This CDR3 spans 14 amino acids. This chain's CDR3 is CASSLRDFTDTQYF. The CDR3 DNA reads TGTGCCAGCAGCTTACGGGACTTCACAGATACGCAGTATTTT.

V gene TRBV9 combines with J gene TRBJ2-1; D perhaps matches TRBD2 (5 bases). V lost 0 bases and J lost 0, with 7 bases in between. CDR3 length: 15 residues. The germline V gene encodes CDR1 SGDLS and CDR2 YYNGEE. CDR3 in DNA: TGTGCCAGCAGCGTAGGTCGGGGCTCCTACAATGAGCAGTTCTTC. Translation: CASSVGRGSYNEQFF.

This clone was detected a few times. The chain recombines TRBV9 with TRBJ1-6; TRBD1 matches 8 bases. V was clipped by 2 bases and J by 7 bases; unmatched bases: 2. This CDR3 region has 14 residues. Germline V gene data show CDR1 as SGDLS and CDR2 as YYNGEE. The CDR3 nucleotides are TGTGCCAGCAGCGTGACAGGGGAAAATTCACCCCTCCACTTT. Amino acids: CASSVTGENSPLHF.

The chain combines TRBV18 with TRBJ1-5; TRBD1 matches 7 bases. The CDR3 loop spans 14 amino acids. With V trimmed by 4 bases and J by 3 bases, 3 bases remained unmatched. Germline V gene sequence: CDR1 KGHSH, CDR2 LQKENI. CDR3 DNA: TGTGCCAGCTCACAGGACAGGTTCAATCAGCCCCAGCATTTT. It specifies CASSQDRFNQPQHF.

This clone showed up just a few times. This chain connects TRBV5-1 to TRBJ2-1; D is possibly TRBD1 (6 bases). The germline V gene encodes CDR1 SGHRS and CDR2 YFSETQ. This CDR3 comprises 15 residues. V was shortened by 2 bases and J by 4 bases, with 13 bases between the two germline ends. CDR3 nucleotide sequence: TGCGCCAGCAGCTTCCTGACAGGAATGTACAATGAGCAGTTCTTC. This codes for CASSFLTGMYNEQFF. Drawing the rest from reference TRBV5-1 and TRBJ2-1, the complete variable domain is KAGVTQTPRYLIKTRGQQVTLSCSPISGHRSVSWYQQTPGQGLQFLFEYFSETQRNKGNFPGRFSGRQFSNSRSEMNVSTLELGDSALYLCASSFLTGMYNEQFFGPGTRLTVL.

V and J are TRBV5-4 and TRBJ1-4; 9 bases agree with TRBD1. With 2 bases clipped from V and 8 bases from J, the junction kept 13 bases outside the gene matches. In germline, CDR1 is SGHNT, CDR2 YYREEE (reference sequence). The CDR3 is 17 amino acids. The CDR3 loop reads CASSFNPTGGPLEKLFF. CDR3 coding DNA: TGTGCCAGCAGCTTTAATCCCACAGGGGGCCCCCTAGAAAAACTGTTTTTT.